This T cell receptor beta chain was recovered during a study of blood T cell repertoires in COVID-19. Study summary: Samples representing acute and convalescent COVID-19 were sourced from the United States, Italy and Spain. The analysed material was cDNA or gDNA that came from T cells, B-cell-depleted T cells, or PBMCs.

Concerning this clone: This sample also contains other DNA sequences that code for the same CDR3.

Authors' data handling: Using reference gene primer amplification, nucleated cell counts were estimated. Produced via immunoSEQ multiplex PCR; TCRdb's table is partial and in-frame only. The V and J calls and clone size were taken over from that table, and D and trimming were inferred from the DNA. This table has about 670,000 clones, around 89% appearing once. V shed 3 bases and J 6 bases; nucleotides not matched to a gene: 4. This CDR3 contains 13 residues. In germline, CDR1 is KGHSH, CDR2 LQKENI. The receptor was derived from a woman aged 18-29 years with acute or convalescent COVID-19. The chain uses TRBV18 and TRBJ1-2; 7 positions match TRBD1. Source material: peripheral blood. The DNA of the CDR3 is TGTGCCAGCTCACCCAGAGACAGGGATGGCTACACCTTC. Its protein product is CASSPRDRDGYTF.